This T cell receptor beta chain was documented in a study of PD-1 blockade in classical Hodgkin lymphoma (dated by TCRdb to the early 2020s). Broadly, across the study: The study used TCR beta sequencing and CyTOF to define a peripheral blood immune signature of response to PD-1 blockade in classical Hodgkin lymphoma.

What the study reported, not specific to this receptor: The study covered only a single clinical trial cohort, and the causes of the repertoire differences, possibly disease activity or prior therapy, were still not defined. Baseline TCR diversity was reported as lower in newly diagnosed patients than in healthy donors, and lower still in relapsed/refractory patients.

The time point label for this specimen denotes: newly diagnosed, previously untreated cHL patient sample. A Miltenyi CD4+ T cell isolation kit was used for magnetic negative selection to purify CD4+ T cells from thawed PBMCs. As a comparison group for the relapsed/refractory trial patients, PBMCs were sequenced from patients with newly diagnosed, previously untreated classical Hodgkin lymphoma. Peripheral blood was collected in 8 mL Vacutainer Cell Preparation Tubes, from which PBMCs were isolated by centrifugation and then cryopreserved. Purified CD4+ and CD8+ fractions were prepared only for cases in which an additional PBMC sample was available. Magnetically labelled cells were removed on LS columns in a quadroMACS separator, and the flow-through was collected as the purified fraction. Per the germline V gene (reference sequence), LNHDA is the CDR1 and SQIVND is the CDR2. There are 13 amino acids in the CDR3, from cysteine to phenylalanine inclusive. Only the CDR3 DNA is retained, 39 bases long and in frame from the first base. The germline ends are 12 bases apart after V is trimmed by 4 bases and J by 8 bases.

For this clone: Its antigen is currently not known. No per-base quality is available; no much larger clone lies one base away.

The Qiagen DNeasy kit was used to extract genomic DNA both from unsorted PBMCs and from the negatively selected CD4+ and CD8+ fractions. Amplification of TCR beta CDR3 regions was done by immunoSEQ multiplex PCR with primers that anneal to V and J segments. A synthetic immune receptor repertoire was used to minimize amplification bias, and remaining bias was computationally removed after sequencing. For the original study's pipeline: Repertoire diversity was quantified as the Shannon entropy index using custom Python scripts. Unsorted, CD4+ and CD8+ repertoires were analyzed separately, except in combined analyses where CD4+ and CD8+ sequences were merged in silico. TCRdb's version of the immuneACCESS table is confined to in-frame rearrangements and falls short of the full clone set. An unresolved V gene accounts for under half of the shortfall where checked; the remainder is of unknown origin. The V and J calls and clone size come from that table; D and trimming were worked out from the DNA. The table for this sample lists around 21,000 clones; roughly nine tenths of them were counted only once. The top ten clones comprise 0.4% to 0.5% of the sample.

Sequencing was performed on CD4+ T cells from blood. The chain joins TRBV19 to TRBJ2-1; there is no confident call for the D gene. This clonotype was sampled from a human donor with classical Hodgkin lymphoma. The DNA is TGTGCCAGTAGTACCAGAGACTTCCATGAGCAGTTCTTC. This is translated as CASSTRDFHEQFF.